This TCR beta chain is from a study of response to subunit inactivated influenza vaccine. The trim removed 4 bases at V and 4 bases at J, leaving 9 bases unmatched. This CDR3 spans 14 amino acids. The germline gives CDR1 DFQATT, CDR2 SNEGSKA (reference sequence). This clonotype occurred many times. Each CDR3 protein gets one entry after TCRdb re-called the RT-PCR reads with MiXCR. The profile shows about 500,000 distinct CDR3 sequences, 6.5% to 8% of them singletons. The clonotype originates from a man aged 50-75 years who received an inactivated influenza vaccine. The chain is built from TRBV20-1 and TRBJ1-1, with 7 bases lining up with TRBD1. The sequencing here drew on PBMCs from blood, taken less than 25 months after vaccination. CDR3 DNA sequence: TGCAGTGCTACCCAGGGGGGCACGGTCACTGAAGCTTTCTTT. Encoded protein: CSATQGGTVTEAFF.